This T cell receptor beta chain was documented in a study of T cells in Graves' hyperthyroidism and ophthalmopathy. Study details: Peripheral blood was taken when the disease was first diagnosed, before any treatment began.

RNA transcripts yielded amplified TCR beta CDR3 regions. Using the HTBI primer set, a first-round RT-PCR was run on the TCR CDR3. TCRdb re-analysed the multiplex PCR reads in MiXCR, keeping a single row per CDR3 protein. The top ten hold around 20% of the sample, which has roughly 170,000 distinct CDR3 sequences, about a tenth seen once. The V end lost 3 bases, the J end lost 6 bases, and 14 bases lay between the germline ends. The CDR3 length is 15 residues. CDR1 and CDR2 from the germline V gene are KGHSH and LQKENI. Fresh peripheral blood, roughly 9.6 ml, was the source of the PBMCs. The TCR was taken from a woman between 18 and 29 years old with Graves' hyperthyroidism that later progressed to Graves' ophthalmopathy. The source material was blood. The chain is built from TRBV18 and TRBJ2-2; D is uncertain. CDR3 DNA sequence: TGTGCCAGCTCACCGAGAACCACACGGTCCGGGGAGCTGTTTTTT. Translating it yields CASSPRTTRSGELFF.